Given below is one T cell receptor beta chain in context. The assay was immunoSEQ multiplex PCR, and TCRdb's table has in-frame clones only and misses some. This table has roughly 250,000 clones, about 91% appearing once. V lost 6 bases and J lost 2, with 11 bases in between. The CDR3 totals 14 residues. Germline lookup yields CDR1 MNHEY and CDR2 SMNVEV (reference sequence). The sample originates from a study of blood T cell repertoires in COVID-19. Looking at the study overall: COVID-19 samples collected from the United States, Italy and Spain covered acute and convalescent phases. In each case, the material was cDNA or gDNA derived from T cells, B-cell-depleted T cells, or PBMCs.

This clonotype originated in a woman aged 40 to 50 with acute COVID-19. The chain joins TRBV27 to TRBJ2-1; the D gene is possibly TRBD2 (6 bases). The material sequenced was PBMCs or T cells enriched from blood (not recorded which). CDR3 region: CASSFSGAYNEQFF. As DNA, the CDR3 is TGTGCCAGCAGCTTTTCGGGGGCCTACAATGAGCAGTTCTTC.